The clone carrying this T cell receptor beta chain was observed a single time. Its antigen remains unknown. An even split of each subset's genomic DNA across several immunoSEQ plates was performed. About 30,000 T cell genomes (approximately 0.2 ug DNA) went into each sorted-subset replicate. Here immunoSEQ multiplex PCR was the method, and the copy in TCRdb shows in-frame clones only, minus some. The sample includes about 2 million clones, about 94% of them seen just once. V was trimmed by 2 bases and J by 8 bases, leaving 12 bases between them. CDR1 SQVTM and CDR2 ANQGSEA come from the germline V gene. The length of the CDR3 is 12 residues. The sample belongs to a study of shared clonotypes between healthy human individuals. Study conclusions and caveats: Naive CD4 clonotype sharing across several donors was around 5.5%. Inspection by rarefaction showed sorted-subset sequencing to be incomplete despite large depth.

Naive CD8 cells lacked CD45RO, underwent positive selection for CCR7 and left out terminally differentiated effector memory CD45RA+ cells. This clonotype was obtained from a man aged 18-30 years in good health. V is TRBV29-1 and J is TRBJ1-1, with TRBD1 as a possible D gene (5 bases). Input material: naive CD8+ T cells sorted from blood. The CDR3 reads CSVEREGREAFF. Written as DNA, the CDR3 is TGCAGCGTTGAAAGGGAGGGGAGAGAAGCTTTCTTT.